This T cell receptor (beta chain) appears in the sequencing data of a study of T-cell reconstitution after alpha-beta-depleted transplantation in children. Per the germline V gene, CDR1 is KGHSH and CDR2 is LQKENI. CDR3 length equals 17 residues. The V gene lost 2 bases and the J gene lost 0 bases, with 16 bases spanning the gap. The study's findings and limits: In patients about two months after transplant, alpha-beta T cells reportedly arose from several hundred expanded graft clones. At the one-year point after transplant, T-cell counts and TCRbeta diversity were found to come mostly from T cells that had been newly produced. The origin of high day-60 TCRbeta diversity in some patients lay in surviving recipient T cells and thymic progenitors.

About this clonotype itself: Its antigen is not known.

The library targeted TCRbeta and was prepared with unique molecular identifiers. Using its own MiXCR run on the PCR reads, TCRdb lists one record per CDR3 protein. The sample has 670,000 or so distinct CDR3 sequences; 10% to 15% are singletons. The sequence was obtained from a girl aged 2 to 9 with congenital amegakaryocytic thrombocytopenia, due to receive a stem cell transplant. The chain couples TRBV18 to TRBJ1-1, with a possible D match to TRBD1 (6 bases). The specimen comprised PBMCs, sampled before TCRalphabeta/CD19-depleted stem cell transplant. CDR3 sequence: CASSPYPNRALNTEAFF. The DNA for the CDR3 is TGTGCCAGCTCACCATACCCAAACAGGGCTTTGAACACTGAAGCTTTCTTT.